Given below is one T cell receptor (beta chain) in context. What antigen it recognizes has not been identified. No base quality information exists; no much larger clone differs at one position. Ophthalmopathy patients had moderately to severely active disease, Clinical Activity Score of at least 3, NOSPECS grade of at least 4, and duration under 3 months. Patients with uncontrolled infections, other autoimmune diseases, pregnancy or lactation were excluded. Diagnoses relied on clinical symptoms, serum thyroxine and TRAb, thyroid ultrasound and orbital computed tomography. Ficoll-Paque density gradient centrifugation was used to isolate PBMCs from around 10 ml of fresh peripheral blood. Total RNA was extracted with Trizol reagent, and quality was checked on an Agilent 2100 Bioanalyzer. These data originate in a study of T cells in Graves' hyperthyroidism and ophthalmopathy (dated by TCRdb to between 2018 and 2021). Concerning the study at large: Peripheral blood samples were taken at the time of initial diagnosis, prior to any treatment. The roughly 99 discovery patients were divided at random into training and test sets in a 7:3 ratio. Once sampling was done, hyperthyroidism patients were given methimazole at a starting dose of 30 mg daily, whereas ophthalmopathy patients were given high-dose intravenous methylprednisolone. The paper describes TCR Vbeta CDR3 sequencing of 135 peripheral blood samples, made up of roughly 45 ophthalmopathy patients, more than 70 hyperthyroidism patients and some 17 progressor patients. Thyroid tissue and blood T-cell repertoires from more than 5 Graves' hyperthyroidism patients were also compared in the study. TCR V-J signatures able to tell the groups apart were searched for in a discovery cohort of more than 90 patients, of whom over 40 had Graves' ophthalmopathy and 57 had stable Graves' hyperthyroidism. An independent validation cohort of 18 to 20 hyperthyroidism patients and 17 patients who later progressed to ophthalmopathy tested prospective prediction of ophthalmopathy.

Overall study outcomes, separate from this receptor: Sample size was not statistically predetermined, and blinding of investigators to group allocation was not performed. Most expanded thyroid clonotypes (frequency above 0.001) were also found in blood, which suggests that blood repertoires may mirror thyroid immune responses. During validation, the model predicted progression to ophthalmopathy a median of about 5.9 months ahead of onset, with around 71% sensitivity and 72% to 80% specificity. A 13 V-J signature model separated ophthalmopathy from stable hyperthyroidism, with about 90% sensitivity and 81% to 82% specificity in cross-validation and 80%/75% in testing.

The TCR beta CDR3 regions were amplified from RNA transcripts. A first-round RT-PCR of the TCR CDR3 used the HTBI primer set with the Qiagen OneStep RT-PCR kit. The libraries were constructed in a second round of multiplex PCR and then size-selected and purified. Paired-end sequencing of the libraries was performed with 100 bp reads on an Illumina HiSeq2000. As for the authors' bioinformatics: SOAPnuke was used to process the raw data, with reads discarded if the reads contained adapters or uncalled bases, had a mean Phred below 15, or lacked an exact constant-primer or identifier match. High-quality paired reads were merged using COPE v1.2.5, and each unique nucleotide sequence was defined as a clonotype. Clonotypes were aligned to IMGT TRBV, TRBD and TRBJ reference segments using MiTCR v1.1. The analysis was restricted to V-J combinations with a frequency above 0.0001, which together covered just over 98% of the repertoires. The TCS score was defined as F50 (clonal expansion) divided by E x V (chaos), with BLOSUM62-based TCRdist calculated between CDR3 peptides within each V-J. Welch's t-statistics and random forest reduced around 520 V-J features to 13, which were used in a naive Bayes classifier (R e1071). TCRdb cleaned the public reads at Q25 with fastp, built clones with MiXCR and kept in-frame beta chains. Duplicate CDR3 protein sequences are folded into a single record with the most common DNA and genes. The V and J calls come from TCRdb's annotation, not from the publication. The sample contains fewer than 450,000 distinct CDR3 sequences, about 14% of them found a single time. The ten top clones hold around 27% of the sample.

From its cysteine to its phenylalanine, the CDR3 spans 15 amino acids. Just CDR3 DNA is preserved here, 45 bases in frame from base 1. Trimming costs V 2 bases and J 3 bases, and their ends lie 11 bases apart. CDR1 and CDR2, per the germline V gene (reference sequence), are MNHNY and SVGAGI. The sequencing input was blood. This receptor chain uses TRBV6-6 and TRBJ1-5, with a weak D call of TRBD1 (5 bases match). This TCR derives from a middle-aged man with Graves' ophthalmopathy. DNA sequence: TGTGCCAGCAGTTACCCGCAGGGTCACAATCAGCCCCAGCATTTT. Translated, it gives CASSYPQGHNQPQHF.